The 8 T cell receptor beta chains below all came from one sample that was sequenced in a study of early T cells in non-severe SARS-CoV-2 infection. TCRdb called the 5' RACE reads again in MiXCR, with one record for every CDR3 protein. The data contain tens of thousands of distinct CDR3 sequences, over 10% of them singletons. Input material: whole blood. These receptors all come from an adult who was a healthcare worker with PCR-confirmed SARS-CoV-2 infection or an uninfected control (not recorded which).

This clonotype was seen repeatedly, ten times or more. The chain couples TRBV7-8 to TRBJ2-3, with D perhaps assigned TRBD1 or TRBD2 (5 bases each). The CDR3 is 14 amino acids. Trimming cost V 3 bases and J 2 bases, with 9 bases left between them. Germline values: CDR1 SGHVS, CDR2 FQNEAQ. This CDR3 is CASSFRGTTDTQYF. The CDR3 region has the DNA TGTGCCAGCAGCTTCAGAGGGACCACAGATACGCAGTATTTT.

Details on this clonotype: The junction and the germline gene differ at one end; a read error may be behind it. The chain combines TRBV7-9 with TRBJ2-7; a weak D match, TRBD2 (5 bases). Germline assignment: CDR1 SEHNR and CDR2 FQNEAQ (reference sequence). CDR3 length: 12 amino acids. CDR3 nucleotides: TGTGCCAGCAGCTTAAACGCCGAGCAGAGGGTGTTC. Translation gives CASSLNAEQRVF.

The V and J genes are TRBV5-5 and TRBJ2-3; 10 bases are a match to TRBD2. This CDR3 has 15 amino acids. Germline CDR1 SGHKS, CDR2 YYEKEE (reference sequence). Unmatched junction bases numbered 6, after V lost 3 bases and J lost 5 bases. CDR3 protein: CASSSRTSGGDTQYF. The DNA for the CDR3 is TGTGCCAGCAGCTCTCGGACTAGCGGAGGAGATACGCAGTATTTT.

This clonotype came up many times. V is TRBV27 and J is TRBJ1-2; D may be TRBD1 (5 bases). Germline V gives CDR1 MNHEY, CDR2 SMNVEV (reference sequence). The V and J ends lost 5 bases and 4 bases respectively, with 17 bases between them. CDR3 length: 15 amino acids. The CDR3 protein is CASSPKVWGGYGYTF. Written as DNA, the CDR3 is TGTGCCAGCAGTCCCAAAGTATGGGGGGGCTATGGCTACACCTTC.

The chain joins TRBV7-9 to TRBJ2-7; D not certain. Trimming cost V 6 bases and J 7 bases, with 13 bases left between them. CDR1 is SEHNR and CDR2 is FQNEAQ in the germline V gene (reference sequence). CDR3 length: 12 amino acids. The DNA for the CDR3 is TGTGCCAGCAGGTTACCGCCTGGGGAGCAGTACTTC. Translated, it gives CASRLPPGEQYF.

This clonotype occurred a few times. The chain is built from TRBV28 and TRBJ1-1; a weak D match, TRBD1 (5 bases). Germline V gene data show CDR1 as MDHEN and CDR2 as SYDVKM. Deletions cut 5 bases from V and 8 bases from J, with 15 bases between. There are 13 residues in the CDR3. The CDR3 DNA reads as TGTGCCAGCAGTCTCCGGGACTTATACGAAGCTTTCTTT. This translates into CASSLRDLYEAFF.

As for this clonotype: This may come from a read error, since a much larger clone is one base off. CDR3 sequence (DNA): TGTGCCAGCAGTTATAAGGACGAGCAGTACTTC. Translating it yields CASSYKDEQYF. This rearrangement joins TRBV12-3 or TRBV12-4 to TRBJ2-7; D gene unclear. Trimming stripped 4 bases from V and 5 bases from J, with 6 bases between. This CDR3 is 11 amino acids long.

In its sample, this clonotype was seen many times. The chain combines TRBV29-1 with TRBJ1-1; D is uncertain. The CDR3 sequence is 10 residues long. Germline V gene data show CDR1 as SQVTM and CDR2 as ANQGSEA. The V end was cut by 4 bases, the J end by 7 bases, with 7 bases between. The DNA for the CDR3 is TGCAGCGTTGGCGACTTTGAAGCTTTCTTT. This codes for CSVGDFEAFF. Filled out from reference TRBV29-1 and TRBJ1-1, the complete variable domain reads SAVISQKPSRDICQRGTSLTIQCQVDSQVTMMFWYRQQPGQSLTLIATANQGSEATYESGFVIDKFPISRPNLTFSTLTVSNMSPEDSSIYLCSVGDFEAFFGQGTRLTVV.